One and the same sample provided the 17 T cell receptor beta chains below, sequenced in a study of spatial heterogeneity in lung cancer. Time point defined: sample taken at primary tumor resection. Unsorted whole RNA from tumor, nontumor lung or frozen PBMC underwent sequencing. TCRdb passed the 5' RACE reads through MiXCR, listing each CDR3 protein once. Of tens of thousands of distinct CDR3 sequences in the sample, roughly 13% were seen once. The specimen was PBMCs, collected at surgery. Receptors originate from a male donor with early-stage non-small cell lung cancer.

This clonotype has only a few counts. The chain couples TRBV4-2 to TRBJ2-7; 11 bases line up with TRBD2. The CDR3 length is 16 residues. V dropped 4 bases and J dropped 2; count of bases not matched to a gene: 7. Germline V gives CDR1 LGHNA, CDR2 YNFKEQ. The CDR3 sequence: CASSLSGLAEPYEQYF. The DNA for the CDR3 is TGTGCCAGCAGCCTATCGGGACTAGCGGAACCCTACGAGCAGTACTTC.

This clonotype was detected a few times. V is TRBV5-5 and J is TRBJ2-7, with D possibly being TRBD2 (5 bases). The CDR3 sequence is 15 residues long. V was pared by 1 base and J by 2 bases, with 13 bases between. Germline V CDR1 and CDR2: SGHKS, YYEKEE (reference sequence). The CDR3 loop reads CASSLNGESPYEQYF. CDR3 DNA: TGTGCCAGCAGCTTGAACGGGGAGAGTCCCTACGAGCAGTACTTC.

This clonotype appeared a few times. The chain is built from TRBV12-3 or TRBV12-4 and TRBJ2-2; a weak D match, TRBD1 (5 bases). The CDR3 contains 15 residues. The V and J ends lost 4 bases and 6 bases respectively, with 15 bases between them. CDR3 sequence (DNA): TGTGCCAGCAGTTCCCAGGTTGCAGGGTCCGGGGAGCTGTTTTTT. Translating gives CASSSQVAGSGELFF.

Many counts were recorded for this clonotype. The chain carries TRBV6-1 and TRBJ2-1, with TRBD1 as a possible D gene (6 bases). Per the germline V gene, CDR1 is MNHNS and CDR2 is SASEGT. This CDR3 contains 13 residues. V was pared by 4 bases and J by 4 bases, with 8 bases between. CDR3 nucleotides: TGTGCCAGCAGTGCCGGACAGTACAATGAGCAGTTCTTC. This encodes CASSAGQYNEQFF.

J is TRBJ1-4 and V is TRBV20-1; D gene uncertain. CDR1 and CDR2 (germline): DFQATT, SNEGSKA (reference sequence). This CDR3 spans 12 amino acids. V lost 4 bases, J lost 8 bases, and 11 bases lay in between. The CDR3 DNA sequence: TGCAGTGCTAACCCTGGAGGGGAAAAACTGTTTTTT. Amino acid sequence: CSANPGGEKLFF.

The table lists this clonotype with a few counts. The chain is built from TRBV19 and TRBJ2-7, with D uncertain. V was cut by 10 bases and J by 6 bases, with 22 bases left in between. The germline V gene encodes CDR1 LNHDA and CDR2 SQIVND (reference sequence). The CDR3 is 14 amino acids. The CDR3 region has the DNA TGTGCCACGACTGTCGTCTCCGGGTCTGGCGAGCAGTACTTC. Its translation is CATTVVSGSGEQYF. Using reference TRBV19 and TRBJ2-7 for the parts outside the CDR3, the full variable domain is DGGITQSPKYLFRKEGQNVTLSCEQNLNHDAMYWYRQDPGQGLRLIYYSQIVNDFQKGDIAEGYSVSREKKESFPLTVTSAQKNPTAFYLCATTVVSGSGEQYFGPGTRLTVT.

This clonotype was counted many times. The chain combines TRBV5-1 with TRBJ1-1; 9 bases are a match to TRBD1. The V and J ends lost 3 bases and 4 bases, in that order; junction bases with no gene match: 4. The CDR3 sequence is 14 residues long. Germline CDR1 and CDR2: SGHRS and YFSETQ. The CDR3 reads CASSSVTGGTEAFF. CDR3 sequence (DNA): TGCGCCAGCAGCTCGGTGACAGGGGGCACTGAAGCTTTCTTT.

The chain joins TRBV27 to TRBJ2-3; possibly TRBD2 for D (6 bases). The ends were cut back, 5 bases at V and 4 bases at J, with 13 bases in the middle. The CDR3 has 14 residues. From germline, CDR1 is MNHEY and CDR2 SMNVEV (reference sequence). The CDR3 nucleotides read TGTGCCAGCAGTCTTCTGGGGGAGGCAGATACGCAGTATTTT. This encodes CASSLLGEADTQYF.

J is TRBJ2-3 and V is TRBV5-1; 7 bases are shared with TRBD1. This CDR3 is 15 amino acids long. From germline, CDR1 is SGHRS and CDR2 YFSETQ. J gave up 0 bases and V 4 bases, and 5 bases lay outside the gene matches. The CDR3 here is CASSLGQTSTDTQYF. The CDR3 region has the DNA TGCGCCAGCAGCCTGGGACAGACTAGCACAGATACGCAGTATTTT.

As for this clonotype: A much larger clone lies a single base off, so this may be a read error. This rearrangement joins TRBV7-8 to TRBJ2-7, with 10 positions matching TRBD1. V dropped 3 bases and J dropped 6; count of bases not matched to a gene: 8. Germline assignment: CDR1 SGHVS and CDR2 FQNEAQ. The CDR3 is 15 amino acids. CDR3 residues: CASSFGTGAICEQYF. The CDR3 coding sequence is TGTGCCAGCAGCTTCGGGACAGGGGCCATCTGCGAGCAGTACTTC.

This clonotype was observed a few times. V is TRBV5-1 and J is TRBJ1-6; a weak D match, TRBD1 (5 bases). The CDR3 is 15 residues long. Germline CDR1 reads SGHRS; CDR2 reads YFSETQ. The V end lost 3 bases, the J end lost 7 bases, and 14 bases lay between the germline ends. The CDR3 here is CASSSLGGPNSPLHF. CDR3 sequence (DNA): TGCGCCAGCAGCTCGCTGGGGGGTCCCAATTCACCCCTCCACTTT.

This clonotype was observed many times. CDR3: CASRDRAGANVLTF. In nucleotides, the CDR3 is TGTGCCAGCCGTGACAGGGCTGGGGCCAACGTCCTGACTTTC. This chain uses TRBV6-5 with TRBJ2-6, with 7 bases that match TRBD1. Germline V CDR1 and CDR2: MNHEY, SVGAGI. The junction had 3 bases not matched to a gene; V was cut back by 8 bases and J by 2 bases. The CDR3 runs to 14 residues.

Ten or more counts support this clonotype. The chain joins TRBV20-1 to TRBJ1-2; TRBD1 might be the D (5 bases). This CDR3 spans 15 amino acids. V gave up 1 base and J gave up 2 bases, with 14 bases separating them. Germline lookup yields CDR1 DFQATT and CDR2 SNEGSKA (reference sequence). This CDR3 is CSARALSNRNYGYTF. The CDR3 nucleotides read TGCAGTGCTAGAGCTCTATCAAACAGGAACTATGGCTACACCTTC.

This clonotype was picked up a small number of times. The V and J genes are TRBV20-1 and TRBJ1-2; 10 bases align to TRBD1. The CDR3 spans 13 residues. Germline CDR1 is DFQATT and CDR2 is SNEGSKA (reference sequence). Germline trimming cut 5 bases from V and 6 bases from J; bases unmatched to any gene: 6. The DNA of the CDR3 is TGCAGTGCTGGGGGACAGGGGAGGAATGGCTACACCTTC. Translated: CSAGGQGRNGYTF.

The genes are TRBV6-5 and TRBJ2-1, with 16 bases aligning to TRBD2. Germline V gene sequence: CDR1 MNHEY, CDR2 SVGAGI. The CDR3 spans 18 residues. J gave up 7 bases and V 4 bases, and 10 bases lay outside the gene matches. CDR3 amino acids: CASSSVPGLAGGSNEQFF. The CDR3 DNA sequence: TGTGCCAGCAGTTCCGTCCCGGGACTAGCGGGAGGGTCGAATGAGCAGTTCTTC.

This chain links TRBV20-1 with TRBJ1-1; TRBD1 matches 7 bases. The CDR3 totals 14 residues. Looked up from germline, CDR1 is DFQATT and CDR2 is SNEGSKA (reference sequence). Unmatched junction bases numbered 2, after V lost 1 base and J lost 0 bases. CDR3 bases: TGCAGTGCTAGAGCAGGGGGGATGAACACTGAAGCTTTCTTT. This translates into CSARAGGMNTEAFF.

This clonotype was detected ten times or more. The rearrangement uses TRBV21-1 and TRBJ2-3. TRBV21-1 represents a pseudogene. The length of the CDR3 is 13 residues. The CDR3: CASSLIALDTQYF. The CDR3 DNA is TGTGCCAGCAGTTTGATAGCCCTAGATACGCAGTATTTT.